The 32 T cell receptor beta chains below were found in one sample sequenced in a study of cytomegalovirus exposure and HLA in healthy donors. Both 60 Vbeta primers and 13 Jbeta primers went into the PCR. Sequencing used immunoSEQ multiplex PCR; TCRdb keeps in-frame clones, though not all of them. The data contain some 88,000 clones, over 65% of them singletons. Material for sequencing was PBMCs. All receptors come from a woman younger than 30 in good health and CMV-seropositive.

V is TRBV13 and J is TRBJ2-4; weak D call: TRBD1 (7 bases). V lost 5 bases and J 4 bases, leaving 21 bases between the germline ends. Germline-derived CDR1 and CDR2 are PRHDT and FYEKMQ (reference sequence). The length of the CDR3 is 17 residues. CDR3 in amino acids: CASSARGGGLGKNIQYF. The CDR3 coding sequence is TGTGCCAGCAGCGCCCGAGGAGGGGGCTTGGGTAAAAACATTCAGTACTTC.

This chain links TRBV27 with TRBJ1-5, with a tentative D call TRBD1 (6 bases). V lost 4 bases and J lost 7, with 23 bases in between. This CDR3 is 17 amino acids long. The germline V gene has CDR1 MNHEY and CDR2 SMNVEV (reference sequence). The CDR3 DNA follows: TGTGCCAGCAGTTCCCGTCTTGGGGGCTCCTTCCTCCAGCCCCAGCATTTT. It codes for CASSSRLGGSFLQPQHF.

The chain has TRBV27 and TRBJ1-6, with TRBD1 as a possible D gene (6 bases). Trimming removed 5 bases from V and 7 bases from J, with 18 bases in between. The germline V gene encodes CDR1 MNHEY and CDR2 SMNVEV (reference sequence). The CDR3 length is 16 residues. CDR3 protein: CASSPISGGANSPLHF. CDR3 DNA sequence: TGTGCCAGCAGTCCCATCTCTGGGGGCGCAAATTCACCCCTCCACTTT.

This clone was observed a few times. One junction end disagrees with the germline gene, perhaps due to a read error. The chain is built from TRBV6-6 and TRBJ1-4; 7 bases line up with TRBD1. This CDR3 region has 14 residues. In germline, CDR1 is MNHNY, CDR2 SVGAGI (reference sequence). The CDR3 DNA reads as TGTGCCAGCCGTTACAGGGGCGCCGGTGAAAAACTGTTTTTT. Its translation is CASRYRGAGEKLFF.

The rearrangement links TRBV19 to TRBJ2-3; 12 positions match TRBD2. Germline CDR1 is LNHDA and CDR2 is SQIVND (reference sequence). CDR3 length equals 16 residues. The V gene end was trimmed by 4 bases and the J gene end by 0 bases; junction bases not matched to a gene: 2. CDR3 sequence: CASSTLAGGSTDTQYF. The CDR3 DNA reads TGTGCCAGTAGTACGCTAGCGGGAGGGAGCACAGATACGCAGTATTTT.

The rearrangement uses TRBV2 and TRBJ1-1; D ambiguous. The V end was cut by 4 bases, the J end by 1 base, with 7 bases between. Germline CDR1 is SNHLY and CDR2 is FYNNEI. The CDR3 runs 13 residues. This CDR3 reads CASSGEPNTEAFF. The CDR3 DNA follows: TGTGCCAGCAGTGGGGAGCCGAACACTGAAGCTTTCTTT.

This rearrangement joins TRBV27 to TRBJ1-1, with D possibly TRBD1 on 6 matching bases. CDR1 MNHEY and CDR2 SMNVEV come from the germline V gene (reference sequence). V was pared by 8 bases and J by 1 base, with 17 bases between. This CDR3 contains 15 residues. This CDR3 reads CASRSSGAGNTEAFF. DNA for the CDR3: TGTGCCAGCCGGTCCTCAGGGGCGGGGAACACTGAAGCTTTCTTT.

This sequence joins TRBV29-1 and TRBJ1-2; maybe TRBD1 (5 bases). Between the trimmed V and J ends, which lost 0 bases and 3 bases, there was a span of 14 bases. The CDR3 sequence is 15 residues long. The V gene's germline CDR1 is SQVTM and CDR2 ANQGSEA. The CDR3 sequence: CSVEERFDSYYGYTF. DNA of the CDR3: TGCAGCGTTGAAGAGCGCTTTGACAGCTACTATGGCTACACCTTC.

The chain recombines TRBV7-9 with TRBJ1-2; maybe TRBD1 (6 bases). This CDR3 has 16 residues. Germline CDR1 reads SEHNR; CDR2 reads FQNEAQ (reference sequence). The V gene lost 1 base and the J gene lost 3 bases, with 15 bases spanning the gap. Written as DNA, the CDR3 is TGTGCCAGCAGCTTAGATCTACCGACAGGACACTATGGCTACACCTTC. It yields the protein CASSLDLPTGHYGYTF.

A word on this clone: One end of the junction does not line up with germline, which may come from a read error. This rearrangement joins TRBV25-1 to TRBJ2-7; D uncertain. CDR1 is MGHDK and CDR2 is SYGVNS in the germline V gene. The length of the CDR3 is 11 residues. CDR3 region: CASSEVGRINF. The CDR3 DNA reads as TGTGCCAGCAGTGAGGTTGGGCGCATCAACTTC.

The gene calls are TRBV7-9 and TRBJ2-5; TRBD2 aligns across 9 bases. The CDR3 is 15 amino acids. Germline-derived CDR1 and CDR2 are SEHNR and FQNEAQ (reference sequence). After removal of 4 bases from V and 3 bases from J, the junction contained 6 bases not matched to a gene. The CDR3 sequence: CASSSRLAVKETQYF. For the CDR3, the DNA is TGTGCCAGCAGCTCCCGACTAGCGGTTAAAGAGACCCAGTACTTC.

CDR3 DNA sequence: TGTGCCAGCAGCTCCGGACAGGGAGATGGCACTGAAGCTTTCTTT. This codes for CASSSGQGDGTEAFF. The V gene is TRBV5-4, the J gene TRBJ1-1; 8 bases are shared with TRBD1. Germline CDR1 and CDR2: SGHNT and YYREEE (reference sequence). V was clipped by 3 bases and J by 4 bases; unmatched bases: 8. The CDR3 is made up of 15 amino acids.

At least ten counts were recorded for this clone. The chain employs TRBV4-3 and TRBJ2-1; 11 bases match TRBD2. The CDR3 totals 15 residues. CDR1 and CDR2 (germline): LGHNA, YSLEER. J lost 10 bases, V lost 4 bases, and 9 bases had no gene match. Here the CDR3 reads CASSLALLAGAEQFF. The CDR3 coding sequence is TGCGCCAGCAGCCTAGCCTTACTAGCGGGGGCCGAGCAGTTCTTC.

This sequence joins TRBV7-8 and TRBJ2-7; TRBD1 aligns across 10 bases. Germline CDR1 and CDR2: SGHVS and FQNEAQ. The CDR3 has 14 residues. V lost 1 base to trimming and J lost 6 bases; unmatched junction nucleotides: 3. The CDR3 DNA reads TGTGCCAGCAGCTTAGTCGGGACAGGGGTCGAGCAGTACTTC. Translated: CASSLVGTGVEQYF.

The chain employs TRBV5-6 and TRBJ2-7; 9 nucleotides align to TRBD1. In germline, CDR1 is SGHDT, CDR2 YYEEEE. J gave up 3 bases and V 4 bases, and 8 bases lay outside the gene matches. This CDR3 has 15 residues. The CDR3 reads CASSGVTGQGYEQYF. The CDR3 DNA is TGTGCCAGCAGCGGAGTGACGGGACAGGGCTACGAGCAGTACTTC. The full variable domain, its missing parts supplied by reference TRBV5-6 and TRBJ2-7, is DAGVTQSPTHLIKTRGQQVTLRCSPKSGHDTVSWYQQALGQGPQFIFQYYEEEERQRGNFPDRFSGHQFPNYSSELNVNALLLGDSALYLCASSGVTGQGYEQYFGPGTRLTVT.

The chain joins TRBV7-2 to TRBJ2-5; tentative D call: TRBD2 (7 bases). The ends were cut back, 3 bases at V and 5 bases at J, with 13 bases in the middle. Germline CDR1 reads SGHTA; CDR2 reads FQGNSA. This CDR3 comprises 14 residues. CDR3 sequence: CASSLGGGRETQYF. In nucleotides, the CDR3 is TGTGCCAGCAGCTTGGGGGGGGGCCGGGAGACCCAGTACTTC.

This clone was recorded once. CDR3 sequence reads: CASSLTGLGNTIYF. The CDR3 DNA reads TGTGCCAGCAGCCTGACAGGGTTGGGAAACACCATATATTTT. The chain combines TRBV27 with TRBJ1-3; TRBD1 matches 7 bases. After removal of 6 bases from V and 4 bases from J, the junction contained 6 bases not matched to a gene. Germline loops: CDR1 MNHEY, CDR2 SMNVEV (reference sequence). The CDR3 sequence is 14 residues long.

This rearrangement joins TRBV6-1 to TRBJ1-1; no clear D gene. V was shortened by 6 bases and J by 2 bases, with 13 bases between the two germline ends. This CDR3 has 14 residues. Germline assignment: CDR1 MNHNS and CDR2 SASEGT. The CDR3: CASSYMGRNTEAFF. The DNA of the CDR3 is TGTGCCAGCAGCTATATGGGCAGAAACACTGAAGCTTTCTTT.

The rearrangement joins TRBV27 to TRBJ1-2; D uncertain. Looked up from germline, CDR1 is MNHEY and CDR2 is SMNVEV (reference sequence). There are 13 residues in the CDR3. V was pared by 2 bases and J by 2 bases, with 6 bases between. The CDR3: CASSLQANYGYTF. The CDR3 nucleotides are TGTGCCAGCAGTTTACAGGCAAACTATGGCTACACCTTC.

CDR3 nucleotide sequence: TGTGCCAGCAGCCCCAGCGGGAGCACAGATACGCAGTATTTT. This translates into CASSPSGSTDTQYF. The gene calls are TRBV11-3 and TRBJ2-3; D may be TRBD2 (6 bases). Germline CDR1 is SGHNT and CDR2 is YENEEA. The CDR3 runs 14 residues. Trimming shortened V by 5 bases and J by 0 bases, and 9 bases separated the two germline ends.

This clone was detected a few times. The rearrangement joins TRBV28 to TRBJ1-2; weak D call: TRBD1 (6 bases). The CDR3 is 16 amino acids. In germline, CDR1 is MDHEN, CDR2 SYDVKM. V was clipped by 5 bases and J by 5 bases, with 21 bases between them. CDR3 bases: TGTGCCAGCAGTCCCCCGGGAGGGGGGAGCTTGTATGGCTACACCTTC. Its protein is CASSPPGGGSLYGYTF.

The chain combines TRBV7-2 with TRBJ2-2; D gene unclear. The germline gives CDR1 SGHTA, CDR2 FQGNSA. Trimming cost V 5 bases and J 6 bases, with 10 bases left between them. The CDR3 runs 13 residues. The CDR3 protein is CASSLRRSGELFF. CDR3 coding DNA: TGTGCCAGCAGCCTACGGAGATCCGGGGAGCTGTTTTTT.

About this clone: Lacking the conserved final phenylalanine or tryptophan, this CDR3 likely reflects a read error. This rearrangement joins TRBV7-9 to TRBJ1-1; TRBD1 matches 7 bases. CDR3 length: 15 amino acids. Trimming at V came to 2 bases and at J to 1 base, leaving 4 bases not matched to a gene. Germline V gives CDR1 SEHNR, CDR2 FQNEAQ (reference sequence). This chain's CDR3 is CASSLYRDRNTEAFL. CDR3 DNA: TGTGCCAGCAGCTTATACCGGGACAGGAACACTGAAGCTTTCCTT.

The chain recombines TRBV7-2 with TRBJ1-5; unclear D gene. CDR1 and CDR2 (germline): SGHTA, FQGNSA. V was trimmed by 7 bases and J by 1 base, leaving 17 bases between them. The CDR3 is 16 amino acids. For the CDR3, the DNA is TGTGCCAGCACCCCGGGAGGTAGCATGAGCAATCAGCCCCAGCATTTT. It encodes CASTPGGSMSNQPQHF.

This chain uses TRBV28 with TRBJ2-3, with TRBD1 matching 9 bases. J lost 7 bases, V lost 6 bases, and 8 bases had no gene match. The CDR3 extends over 14 amino acids. CDR1 and CDR2 from the germline V gene are MDHEN and SYDVKM. DNA of the CDR3: TGTGCCAGCAGCGGAGGGACAGGGTATCATACGCAGTATTTT. The encoded protein is CASSGGTGYHTQYF.

The chain employs TRBV19 and TRBJ1-3; no clear D gene. The ends were cut back, 7 bases at V and 0 bases at J, with 10 bases in the middle. Germline-derived CDR1 and CDR2 are LNHDA and SQIVND (reference sequence). The CDR3 consists of 14 residues. CDR3 in DNA: TGTGCCAGTACAGGATCTAACTCTGGAAACACCATATATTTT. Its translation is CASTGSNSGNTIYF. Variable domain in full (rest from reference TRBV19 and TRBJ1-3): DGGITQSPKYLFRKEGQNVTLSCEQNLNHDAMYWYRQDPGQGLRLIYYSQIVNDFQKGDIAEGYSVSREKKESFPLTVTSAQKNPTAFYLCASTGSNSGNTIYFGEGSWLTVV.

The chain uses TRBV28 and TRBJ2-7; D is possibly TRBD1 (5 bases). Germline loops: CDR1 MDHEN, CDR2 SYDVKM. Trimming took off 5 bases at V and 5 bases at J, with 19 bases between the two ends. The CDR3 has 15 residues. The CDR3, as DNA: TGTGCCAGCAGTCCCCGGACACTGGCTCGGAACGAGCAGTACTTC. This encodes CASSPRTLARNEQYF.

This sequence joins TRBV21-1 and TRBJ1-5; the D call TRBD1 from the table was never checked on the DNA. TRBV21-1 is given as a pseudogene. This CDR3 has 15 amino acids. CDR3 amino acids: CASSKSADRDQPQHF. The CDR3 nucleotides are TGTGCCAGCAGCAAAAGCGCCGACAGGGACCAGCCCCAGCATTTT.

CDR3 amino acids: CSVLGGLTYEQYF. Written as DNA, the CDR3 is TGCAGCGTTTTGGGTGGGCTTACCTACGAGCAGTACTTC. V and J are TRBV29-1 and TRBJ2-7, with D hard to call. Trimming took 5 bases from V and 2 from J, leaving 13 bases between them. The CDR3 is 13 amino acids. Per the germline V gene, CDR1 is SQVTM and CDR2 is ANQGSEA.

The CDR3 loop reads CATSRRRDNQPQHF. DNA of the CDR3: TGTGCCACCAGCAGGAGACGGGACAATCAGCCCCAGCATTTT. The chain links TRBV15 to TRBJ1-5; no clear D. This CDR3 is 14 amino acids long. Looked up from germline, CDR1 is LNHNV and CDR2 is YYDKDF (reference sequence). The V end was cut by 3 bases, the J end by 3 bases, with 9 bases between. Variable domain in full (rest from reference TRBV15 and TRBJ1-5): DAMVIQNPRYQVTQFGKPVTLSCSQTLNHNVMYWYQQKSSQAPKLLFHYYDKDFNNEADTPDNFQSRRPNTSFCFLDIRSPGLGDTAMYLCATSRRRDNQPQHFGDGTRLSIL.

V is TRBV11-3 and J is TRBJ1-6; tentatively, D is TRBD1 (5 bases). CDR3 length: 16 residues. The germline V gene has CDR1 SGHNT and CDR2 YENEEA. V was clipped by 1 base and J by 14 bases, with 21 bases between them. The CDR3 sequence is CASSLGQPPSMESLHF. The CDR3 nucleotides read TGTGCCAGCAGCTTAGGACAGCCCCCCTCCATGGAATCCCTCCACTTT.

The chain recombines TRBV5-1 with TRBJ1-1; 7 positions match TRBD1. Germline trimming cut 4 bases from V and 5 bases from J; bases unmatched to any gene: 11. There are 15 residues in the CDR3. Germline loops: CDR1 SGHRS, CDR2 YFSETQ. The CDR3 region has the DNA TGCGCCAGCAGCCGACGAACAGGGGCGGGGACTGAAGCTTTCTTT. Amino acids: CASSRRTGAGTEAFF.